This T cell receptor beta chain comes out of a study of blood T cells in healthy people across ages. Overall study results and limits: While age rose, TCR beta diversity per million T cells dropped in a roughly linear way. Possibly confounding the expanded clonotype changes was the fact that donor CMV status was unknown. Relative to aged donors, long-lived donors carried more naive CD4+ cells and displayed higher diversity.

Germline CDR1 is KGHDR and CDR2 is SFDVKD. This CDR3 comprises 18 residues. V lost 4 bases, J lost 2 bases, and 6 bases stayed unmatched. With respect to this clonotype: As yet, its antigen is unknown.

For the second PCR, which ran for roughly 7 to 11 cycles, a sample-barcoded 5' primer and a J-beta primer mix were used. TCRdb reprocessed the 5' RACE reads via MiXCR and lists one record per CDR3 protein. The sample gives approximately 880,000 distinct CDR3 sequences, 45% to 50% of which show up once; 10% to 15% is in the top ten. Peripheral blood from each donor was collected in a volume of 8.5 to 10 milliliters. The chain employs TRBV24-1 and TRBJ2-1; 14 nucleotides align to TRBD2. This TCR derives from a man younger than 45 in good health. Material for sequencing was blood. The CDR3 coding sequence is TGTGCCACCAGTGACGACGGACTAGCGGGGGGACCCTACAATGAGCAGTTCTTC. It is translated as CATSDDGLAGGPYNEQFF.